This TCR beta chain was identified during a study of blood T cells in healthy people across ages. In its sample, this clonotype was seen once. CDR1 LGHNA and CDR2 YSLEER come from the germline V gene. J gave up 8 bases and V 1 base, and 8 bases lay outside the gene matches. The CDR3 totals 15 residues. Primers used in a second PCR of roughly 7 to 12 cycles were a sample-barcoded 5' primer and a J-beta primer mix. All cDNA molecules were each tagged by a template-switch adaptor with 12 random nucleotides. From the 5' RACE reads, TCRdb called clonotypes with MiXCR, one entry per CDR3 protein. The sample holds 700,000 to 800,000 distinct CDR3 sequences, more than 40% seen once.

The genes are TRBV4-3 and TRBJ1-5; TRBD1 agrees at 7 bases. This clonotype was obtained from a woman in her fifties or sixties in good health. The specimen was blood. The CDR3 region is CASSQVLGGGEPQHF. The DNA for the CDR3 is TGCGCCAGCAGCCAAGTGTTAGGGGGCGGTGAGCCCCAGCATTTT.